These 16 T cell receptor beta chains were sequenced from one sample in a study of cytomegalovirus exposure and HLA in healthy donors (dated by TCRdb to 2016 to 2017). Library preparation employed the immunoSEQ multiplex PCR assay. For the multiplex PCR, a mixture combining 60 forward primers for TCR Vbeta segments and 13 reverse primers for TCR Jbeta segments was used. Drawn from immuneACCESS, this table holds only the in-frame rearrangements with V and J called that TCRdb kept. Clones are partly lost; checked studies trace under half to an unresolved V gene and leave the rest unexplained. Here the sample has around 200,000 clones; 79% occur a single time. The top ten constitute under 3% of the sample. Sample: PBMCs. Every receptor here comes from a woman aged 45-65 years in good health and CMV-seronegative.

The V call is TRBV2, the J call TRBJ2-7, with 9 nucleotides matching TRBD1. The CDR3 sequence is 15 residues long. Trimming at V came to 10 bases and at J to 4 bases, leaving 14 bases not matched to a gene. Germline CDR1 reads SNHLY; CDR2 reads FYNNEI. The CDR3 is CATTRDRVVIYEQYF. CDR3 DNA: TGTGCCACGACCCGGGACAGGGTTGTTATTTACGAGCAGTACTTC.

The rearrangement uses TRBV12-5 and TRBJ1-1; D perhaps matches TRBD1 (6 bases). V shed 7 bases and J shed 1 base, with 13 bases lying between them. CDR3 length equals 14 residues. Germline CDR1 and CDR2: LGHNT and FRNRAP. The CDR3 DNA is TGTGCTAGTGCTCCCGGACAGAGGAACACTGAAGCTTTCTTT. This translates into CASAPGQRNTEAFF. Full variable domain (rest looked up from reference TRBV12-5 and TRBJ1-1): DARVTQTPRHKVTEMGQEVTMRCQPILGHNTVFWYRQTMMQGLELLAYFRNRAPLDDSGMPKDRFSAEMPDATLATLKIQPSEPRDSAVYFCASAPGQRNTEAFFGQGTRLTVV.

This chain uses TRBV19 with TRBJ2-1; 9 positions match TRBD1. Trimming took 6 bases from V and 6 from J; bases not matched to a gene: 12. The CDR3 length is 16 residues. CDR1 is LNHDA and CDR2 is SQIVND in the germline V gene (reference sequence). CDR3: CASSPRGQGSFNEQFF. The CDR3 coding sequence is TGTGCCAGTAGCCCCCGGGGACAGGGAAGTTTCAATGAGCAGTTCTTC.

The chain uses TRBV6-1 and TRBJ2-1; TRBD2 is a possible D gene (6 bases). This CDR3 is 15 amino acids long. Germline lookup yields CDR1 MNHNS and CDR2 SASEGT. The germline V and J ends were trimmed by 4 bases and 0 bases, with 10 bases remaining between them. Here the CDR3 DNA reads TGTGCCAGCAGTGCGGACGGGGGCTCCTACAATGAGCAGTTCTTC. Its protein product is CASSADGGSYNEQFF.

This CDR3 is CASGRDRGHKNIQYF. CDR3 sequence (DNA): TGTGCCAGCGGCAGGGACAGGGGGCACAAAAACATTCAGTACTTC. The chain is built from TRBV6-4 and TRBJ2-4; 12 bases agree with TRBD1. Trimming at V came to 8 bases and at J to 3 bases, leaving 5 bases not matched to a gene. The CDR3 length is 15 residues. CDR1 is MRHNA, CDR2 SNTAGT, per germline.

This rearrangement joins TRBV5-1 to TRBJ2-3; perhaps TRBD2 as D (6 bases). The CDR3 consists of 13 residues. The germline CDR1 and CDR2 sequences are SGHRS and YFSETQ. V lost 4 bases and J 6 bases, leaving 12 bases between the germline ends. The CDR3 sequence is CASSVGDFDTQYF. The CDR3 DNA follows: TGCGCCAGCAGCGTGGGGGACTTCGATACGCAGTATTTT.

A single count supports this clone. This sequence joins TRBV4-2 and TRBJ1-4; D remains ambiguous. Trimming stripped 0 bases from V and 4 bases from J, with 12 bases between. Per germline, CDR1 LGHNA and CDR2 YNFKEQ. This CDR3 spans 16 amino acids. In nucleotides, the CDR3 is TGTGCCAGCAGCCAAGACAGCACCCCGGGTAATGAAAAACTGTTTTTT. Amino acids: CASSQDSTPGNEKLFF.

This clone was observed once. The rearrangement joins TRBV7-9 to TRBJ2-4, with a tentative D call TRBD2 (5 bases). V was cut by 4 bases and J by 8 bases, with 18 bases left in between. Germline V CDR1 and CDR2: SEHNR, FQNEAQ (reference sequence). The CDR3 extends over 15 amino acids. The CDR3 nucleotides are TGTGCCAGCAGCTCCGTCGTAGCCACCGGGGACATTCAGTACTTC. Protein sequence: CASSSVVATGDIQYF. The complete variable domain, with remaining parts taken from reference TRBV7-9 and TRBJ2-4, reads DTGVSQNPRHKITKRGQNVTFRCDPISEHNRLYWYRQTLGQGPEFLTYFQNEAQLEKSRLLSDRFSAERPKGSFSTLEIQRTEQGDSAMYLCASSSVVATGDIQYFGAGTRLSVL.

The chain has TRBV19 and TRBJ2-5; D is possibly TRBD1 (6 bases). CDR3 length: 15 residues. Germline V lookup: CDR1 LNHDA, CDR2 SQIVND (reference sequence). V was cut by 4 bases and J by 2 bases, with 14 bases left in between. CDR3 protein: CASSNTGTPQETQYF. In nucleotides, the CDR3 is TGTGCCAGTAGTAATACCGGGACACCTCAAGAGACCCAGTACTTC. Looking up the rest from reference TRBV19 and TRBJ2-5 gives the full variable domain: DGGITQSPKYLFRKEGQNVTLSCEQNLNHDAMYWYRQDPGQGLRLIYYSQIVNDFQKGDIAEGYSVSREKKESFPLTVTSAQKNPTAFYLCASSNTGTPQETQYFGPGTRLLVL.

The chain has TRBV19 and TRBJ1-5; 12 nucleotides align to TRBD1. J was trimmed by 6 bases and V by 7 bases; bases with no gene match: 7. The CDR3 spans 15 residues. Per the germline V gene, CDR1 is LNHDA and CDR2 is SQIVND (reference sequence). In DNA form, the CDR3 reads TGTGCCAGTATACCGGGACAGGGGGCTGTTCAGCCCCAGCATTTT. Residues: CASIPGQGAVQPQHF.

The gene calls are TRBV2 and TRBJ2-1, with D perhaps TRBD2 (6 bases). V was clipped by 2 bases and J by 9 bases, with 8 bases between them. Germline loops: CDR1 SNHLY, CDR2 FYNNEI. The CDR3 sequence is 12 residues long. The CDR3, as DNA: TGTGCCAGCAGTGAAAACGGGGGTGAGCAGTTCTTC. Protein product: CASSENGGEQFF.

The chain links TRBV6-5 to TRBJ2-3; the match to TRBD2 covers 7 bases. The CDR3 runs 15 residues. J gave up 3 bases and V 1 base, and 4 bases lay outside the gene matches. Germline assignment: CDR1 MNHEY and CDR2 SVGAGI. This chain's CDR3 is CASSYLGTTTDTQYF. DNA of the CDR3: TGTGCCAGCAGTTACTTGGGGACTACTACAGATACGCAGTATTTT.

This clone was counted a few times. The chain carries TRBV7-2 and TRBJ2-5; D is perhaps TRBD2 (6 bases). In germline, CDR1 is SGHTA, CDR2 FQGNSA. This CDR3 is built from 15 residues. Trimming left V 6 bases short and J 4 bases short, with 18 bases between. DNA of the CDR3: TGTGCCAGCAGTAAGGGGACTTCCGGCCCAGAGACCCAGTACTTC. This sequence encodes CASSKGTSGPETQYF. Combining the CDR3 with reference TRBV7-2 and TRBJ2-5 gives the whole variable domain GAGVSQSPSNKVTEKGKDVELRCDPISGHTALYWYRQSLGQGLEFLIYFQGNSAPDKSGLPSDRFSAERTGGSVSTLTIQRTQQEDSAVYLCASSKGTSGPETQYFGPGTRLLVL.

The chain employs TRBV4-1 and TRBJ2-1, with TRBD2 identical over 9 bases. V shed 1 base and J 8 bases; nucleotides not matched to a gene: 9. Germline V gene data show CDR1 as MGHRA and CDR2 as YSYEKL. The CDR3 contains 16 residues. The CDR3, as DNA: TGCGCCAGCAGCCAAGGACGGGGCGGGAGGGCCTATGAGCAGTTCTTC. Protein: CASSQGRGGRAYEQFF.

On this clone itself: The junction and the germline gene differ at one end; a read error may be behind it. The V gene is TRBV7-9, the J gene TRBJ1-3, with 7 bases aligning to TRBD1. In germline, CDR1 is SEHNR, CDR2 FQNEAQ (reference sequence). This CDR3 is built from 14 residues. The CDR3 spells CSSSPDRAGNTIYF. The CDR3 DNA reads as TGTTCCAGCAGCCCTGACAGGGCTGGAAACACCATATATTTT.

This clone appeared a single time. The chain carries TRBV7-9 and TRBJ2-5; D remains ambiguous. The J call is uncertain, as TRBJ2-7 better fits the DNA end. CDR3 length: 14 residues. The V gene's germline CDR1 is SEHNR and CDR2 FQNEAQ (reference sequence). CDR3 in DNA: TGTGCCAGCAGCCAAATTAAATCCGACTACGAGCAGTACTTC. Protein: CASSQIKSDYEQYF.